This T cell receptor (beta chain) was sequenced during a study of blood T cell repertoires in COVID-19. While infection was still active, Seattle patients were enrolled and then followed longitudinally. V lost 3 bases and J lost 4; bases outside the gene matches: 13. This CDR3 contains 17 residues. Germline-derived CDR1 and CDR2 are SGHDN and FVKESK. Study processing details: The authors estimated nucleated cell counts from reference gene primer amplification. Only in-frame clones appear in the TCRdb table, and some are missing; sequencing was by immunoSEQ multiplex PCR. V and J calls and clone size are those listed in that table; D and trimming were worked out from the DNA. This sample carries about 420,000 clones, about 90% of them seen once, and the ten largest clones take roughly 0.76%.

The chain joins TRBV14 to TRBJ1-2; TRBD1 matches at 8 bases. Sequenced material: peripheral blood. This receptor was taken from a man between 18 and 29 years old with COVID-19, enrolled during active disease. The CDR3 sequence: CASSQQFSDRVGYGYTF. The DNA for the CDR3 is TGTGCCAGCAGCCAGCAATTCTCGGACAGGGTCGGCTATGGCTACACCTTC. The full variable domain, completed using reference TRBV14 and TRBJ1-2, is EAGVTQFPSHSVIEKGQTVTLRCDPISGHDNLYWYRRVMGKEIKFLLHFVKESKQDESGMPNNRFLAERTGGTYSTLKVQPAELEDSGVYFCASSQQFSDRVGYGYTFGSGTRLTVV.